The 26 T cell receptor beta chains presented below share a single source sample, sequenced in a study of Ad26.COV2.S vaccination and SARS-CoV-2 variants. The treatment: around 19 received Ad26.COV2.S at low or high dose, single or two shots; several received placebo; per-sample allocation not given. The samples were gathered on day 63 after the first injection of vaccine or placebo. The data were produced by immunoSEQ multiplex PCR, yet TCRdb's version contains in-frame clones alone and is incomplete. The sample has fewer than 500,000 clones, roughly 87% seen once; the top ten hold around 2.5%. The source was peripheral blood, collected in a trial of Ad26.COV2.S vaccine versus placebo. The receptors stem from a person between 18 and 65 years old who received the Ad26.COV2.S COVID-19 vaccine or a placebo.

The genes are TRBV19 and TRBJ1-1; tentative D call: TRBD1 (5 bases). Germline CDR1 reads LNHDA; CDR2 reads SQIVND (reference sequence). V lost 6 bases and J 10 bases, leaving 21 bases between the germline ends. The CDR3 runs 14 residues. CDR3 sequence (DNA): TGTGCCAGTAGGGCACAGACAGTCCCCCCTGGAGCTTTCTTT. It translates to CASRAQTVPPGAFF.

V usage is TRBV19 and J usage is TRBJ2-1; 14 bases fit TRBD2. V was pared by 4 bases and J by 8 bases, with 7 bases of the junction left unmatched. Germline assignment: CDR1 LNHDA and CDR2 SQIVND (reference sequence). The CDR3 loop spans 16 amino acids. The CDR3 DNA reads as TGTGCCAGTAGTACAAGAGGGACTAGCGGGAGATATGAGCAGTTCTTC. Its translation: CASSTRGTSGRYEQFF.

The J gene is TRBJ1-2, the V gene TRBV20-1; the D is unclear. The V and J ends lost 3 bases and 6 bases respectively, with 8 bases between them. The CDR3 consists of 11 residues. Germline V gene sequence: CDR1 DFQATT, CDR2 SNEGSKA (reference sequence). The CDR3 protein is CSASPGNGYTF. CDR3 sequence (DNA): TGCAGTGCTAGTCCTGGGAATGGCTACACCTTC.

V and J are TRBV7-3 and TRBJ2-1, with D possibly being TRBD1 (6 bases). V was trimmed by 5 bases and J by 1 base, leaving 12 bases between them. From germline, CDR1 is SGHTA and CDR2 FQGTGA. The CDR3 spans 15 residues. CDR3 in amino acids: CASSPGTPSYNEQFF. The CDR3 nucleotides read TGTGCCAGCAGCCCCGGGACACCTTCCTACAATGAGCAGTTCTTC. The variable domain in full, with the rest retrieved from reference TRBV7-3 and TRBJ2-1, is GAGVSQTPSNKVTEKGKYVELRCDPISGHTALYWYRQSLGQGPEFLIYFQGTGAADDSGLPNDRFFAVRPEGSVSTLKIQRTERGDSAVYLCASSPGTPSYNEQFFGPGTRLTVL.

The chain couples TRBV7-9 to TRBJ2-5; D possibly corresponds to TRBD2 (5 bases). Germline V gene lookup returns CDR1 SEHNR and CDR2 FQNEAQ (reference sequence). The V end lost 5 bases, the J end lost 5 bases, and 15 bases lay between the germline ends. The length of the CDR3 is 14 residues. The CDR3, as DNA: TGTGCCAGCAGCGCCCCCCCGGGGATGGAGACCCAGTACTTC. Protein product: CASSAPPGMETQYF.

CDR3 nucleotides: TGTGCCATCAGAGAAAAGACAGGGAGCTCTGGAAACACCATATATTTT. Translated: CAIREKTGSSGNTIYF. J is TRBJ1-3 and V is TRBV10-3; TRBD1 agrees at 7 bases. V lost 6 bases, J lost 0 bases, and 8 bases stayed unmatched. The V gene's germline CDR1 is ENHRY and CDR2 SYGVKD. This CDR3 region has 16 residues.

In regard to this clone: In the same sample, other DNA sequences code for this CDR3. The chain uses TRBV4-3 and TRBJ1-2; D remains unclear. Trimming pared 0 bases from V and 2 bases from J, leaving 4 bases between. In germline, CDR1 is LGHNA, CDR2 YSLEER. CDR3 length equals 13 residues. The CDR3 DNA reads as TGCGCCAGCAGCCAAGACGGCAACTATGGCTACACCTTC. Translation gives CASSQDGNYGYTF.

The chain is built from TRBV19 and TRBJ1-2, with TRBD1 identical over 9 bases. V shed 3 bases, J shed 1 base, and the junction held 15 bases outside the gene matches. The germline V gene encodes CDR1 LNHDA and CDR2 SQIVND (reference sequence). The CDR3 runs 19 residues. The CDR3 spells CASSIGVLAGTGINYGYTF. The CDR3 DNA follows: TGTGCCAGTAGTATTGGCGTTCTTGCCGGGACAGGGATTAACTATGGCTACACCTTC.

CDR3 sequence (DNA): TGTGCCAGGGGGCAGAATCAGCCCCAGCATTTT. It yields the protein CARGQNQPQHF. The gene calls are TRBV25-1 and TRBJ1-5; a possible D gene is TRBD1 (5 bases). The V end was cut by 9 bases, the J end by 4 bases, with 7 bases between. This CDR3 region has 11 residues. Germline values: CDR1 MGHDK, CDR2 SYGVNS.

The chain has TRBV28 and TRBJ2-5; no firm D call. CDR3 length: 13 residues. Germline-derived CDR1 and CDR2 are MDHEN and SYDVKM. V lost 3 bases and J lost 5, with 10 bases in between. Here the CDR3 DNA reads TGTGCCAGCAGTTTGGGCCTCGTCGAGACCCAGTACTTC. Residues: CASSLGLVETQYF.

This clone was seen only a few times. The V and J genes are TRBV7-8 and TRBJ1-3; tentative D call: TRBD1 (6 bases). The V end lost 0 bases, the J end lost 0 bases, and 9 bases lay between the germline ends. CDR3 length: 16 residues. The germline V gene encodes CDR1 SGHVS and CDR2 FQNEAQ. This chain's CDR3 is CASSLANRVSGNTIYF. CDR3 nucleotide sequence: TGTGCCAGCAGCTTAGCCAACAGGGTCTCTGGAAACACCATATATTTT.

The chain uses TRBV7-2 and TRBJ1-1, with D perhaps TRBD1 (5 bases). The germline CDR1 and CDR2 sequences are SGHTA and FQGNSA. Trimming took off 3 bases at V and 3 bases at J, with 11 bases between the two ends. The CDR3 totals 14 residues. The CDR3 DNA is TGTGCCAGCAGCTTTTTTGGGGCTGACACTGAAGCTTTCTTT. Protein: CASSFFGADTEAFF.

The CDR3: CASRDRGDRQGGLEQFF. The CDR3 DNA follows: TGTGCCAGCAGGGACAGGGGGGACAGACAAGGCGGCCTTGAGCAGTTCTTC. The chain is built from TRBV13 and TRBJ2-1, with TRBD1 matching 10 bases. V trimming: 6 bases; J trimming: 9 bases; junction bases outside the gene matches: 17. The CDR3 is 17 residues long. CDR1 is PRHDT and CDR2 is FYEKMQ in the germline V gene (reference sequence).

The gene calls are TRBV18 and TRBJ2-1; TRBD2 aligns across 7 bases. This CDR3 has 15 amino acids. CDR1 KGHSH and CDR2 LQKENI come from the germline V gene. With 2 bases clipped from V and 8 bases from J, the junction kept 9 bases outside the gene matches. CDR3 region: CASSPEGREVYEQFF. The CDR3 DNA sequence: TGTGCCAGCTCACCAGAGGGGAGGGAAGTTTATGAGCAGTTCTTC.

The CDR3 region has the DNA TGTGCCAGCAGCAAGCAAAAGGGACAGAAACACGGAGAGCTGTTTTTT. It is translated as CASSKQKGQKHGELFF. The rearrangement uses TRBV28 and TRBJ2-2; 7 positions agree with TRBD1. Trimming took 6 bases from V and 11 from J; bases not matched to a gene: 18. There are 16 residues in the CDR3. CDR1 is MDHEN, CDR2 SYDVKM, per germline.

The V gene is TRBV2, the J gene TRBJ1-4, with no clear D. The CDR3 extends over 13 amino acids. The V end lost 9 bases, the J end lost 1 base, and 9 bases lay between the germline ends. Germline V lookup: CDR1 SNHLY, CDR2 FYNNEI. The CDR3 DNA reads as TGTGCCAGTATGACGGGAACTAATGAAAAACTGTTTTTT. Translated, it gives CASMTGTNEKLFF.

This chain connects TRBV6-5 to TRBJ2-7, with a weak D call TRBD1 (6 bases). V lost 4 bases and J lost 6, with 13 bases in between. This CDR3 spans 13 amino acids. The germline gives CDR1 MNHEY, CDR2 SVGAGI. CDR3 bases: TGTGCCAGCAGTTCGCCGACAGGTCGCGAGCAGTACTTC. It codes for CASSSPTGREQYF.

A note on this clone: Other DNA sequences within the sample encode an identical CDR3. The chain carries TRBV7-2 and TRBJ2-7, with D possibly called TRBD1 or TRBD2 (7 bases each). The CDR3 runs to 14 residues. The ends were cut back, 5 bases at V and 6 bases at J, with 17 bases in the middle. Germline-derived CDR1 and CDR2 are SGHTA and FQGNSA. The CDR3 DNA sequence: TGTGCCAGCAGCCTCCGGGGAGGGGGCGGCGAGCAGTACTTC. It yields the protein CASSLRGGGGEQYF.

The chain joins TRBV28 to TRBJ2-5; 8 positions agree with TRBD1. The CDR3 consists of 14 residues. The junction had 11 bases not matched to a gene; V was cut back by 9 bases and J by 5 bases. Germline CDR1 MDHEN, CDR2 SYDVKM. This CDR3 reads CASGVTGGRETQYF. The CDR3, as DNA: TGTGCCAGTGGAGTTACAGGGGGACGGGAGACCCAGTACTTC. The complete variable domain, with remaining parts taken from reference TRBV28 and TRBJ2-5, reads DVKVTQSSRYLVKRTGEKVFLECVQDMDHENMFWYRQDPGLGLRLIYFSYDVKMKEKGDIPEGYSVSREKKERFSLILESASTNQTSMYLCASGVTGGRETQYFGPGTRLLVL.

The chain couples TRBV7-9 to TRBJ2-7; no clear D. The germline CDR1 and CDR2 sequences are SEHNR and FQNEAQ (reference sequence). Trimming cost V 1 base and J 0 bases, with 7 bases left between them. The CDR3 length is 14 residues. The CDR3 here is CASSLGTHSYEQYF. The CDR3 bases are TGTGCCAGCAGCTTAGGGACGCACTCCTACGAGCAGTACTTC.

As to this clone: Compared with germline, one end of the junction differs, possibly owing to a read error. The chain couples TRBV7-7 to TRBJ2-1, with TRBD2 matching 10 bases. CDR3 length equals 15 residues. Per germline, CDR1 SSHAT and CDR2 FNYEAQ (reference sequence). For the CDR3, the DNA is TGTGCTAGCAGCCAAAGGCTAGCGGGAGAAAGTGAGCAGTTCTTC. Its translation is CASSQRLAGESEQFF.

The chain joins TRBV6-1 to TRBJ1-5; D gene uncertain. The CDR3 spans 12 residues. Per the germline V gene, CDR1 is MNHNS and CDR2 is SASEGT. Deletions cut 3 bases from V and 7 bases from J, with 7 bases between. CDR3 nucleotides: TGTGCCAGCAGTGATTCCCGGCAGCCCCAGCATTTT. Translation: CASSDSRQPQHF.

The chain couples TRBV7-8 to TRBJ2-3, with 15 positions matching TRBD2. CDR1 and CDR2 (germline): SGHVS, FQNEAQ. Trimming at V came to 4 bases and at J to 2 bases, leaving 7 bases not matched to a gene. CDR3 size: 18 residues. CDR3 sequence (DNA): TGTGCCAGCAGCTCTAGGACTAGCGGGGGGGCTTTCACAGATACGCAGTATTTT. Translated, it gives CASSSRTSGGAFTDTQYF. Based on the CDR3 plus reference TRBV7-8 and TRBJ2-3, the full variable domain is GAGVSQSPRYKVAKRGQDVALRCDPISGHVSLFWYQQALGQGPEFLTYFQNEAQLDKSGLPSDRFFAERPEGSVSTLKIQRTQQEDSAVYLCASSSRTSGGAFTDTQYFGPGTRLTVL.

The chain recombines TRBV24-1 with TRBJ2-3, with D maybe TRBD1 (6 bases). The germline V gene encodes CDR1 KGHDR and CDR2 SFDVKD. The CDR3 totals 15 residues. Trimming removed 3 bases at V and 6 bases at J, with 15 bases between. For the CDR3, the DNA is TGTGCCACCAGTGATCGAGGGACATTGTCGGATACGCAGTATTTT. As protein: CATSDRGTLSDTQYF.

The CDR3 protein is CASNQGPRGNEQFF. DNA for the CDR3: TGTGCCAGCAACCAGGGGCCCCGGGGTAATGAGCAGTTCTTC. This chain links TRBV9 with TRBJ2-1; possibly TRBD1 for D (6 bases). Per germline, CDR1 SGDLS and CDR2 YYNGEE. Trimming removed 6 bases from V and 7 bases from J, with 17 bases in between. CDR3 length equals 14 residues.

The chain carries TRBV9 and TRBJ1-3; weak D call: TRBD1 (6 bases). Germline CDR1 and CDR2: SGDLS and YYNGEE. V was pared by 0 bases and J by 3 bases, with 13 bases between. The CDR3 runs 16 residues. The CDR3 DNA follows: TGTGCCAGCAGCGTAGTCGGGGGGCTGGTTGGAAACACCATATATTTT. Its protein is CASSVVGGLVGNTIYF.